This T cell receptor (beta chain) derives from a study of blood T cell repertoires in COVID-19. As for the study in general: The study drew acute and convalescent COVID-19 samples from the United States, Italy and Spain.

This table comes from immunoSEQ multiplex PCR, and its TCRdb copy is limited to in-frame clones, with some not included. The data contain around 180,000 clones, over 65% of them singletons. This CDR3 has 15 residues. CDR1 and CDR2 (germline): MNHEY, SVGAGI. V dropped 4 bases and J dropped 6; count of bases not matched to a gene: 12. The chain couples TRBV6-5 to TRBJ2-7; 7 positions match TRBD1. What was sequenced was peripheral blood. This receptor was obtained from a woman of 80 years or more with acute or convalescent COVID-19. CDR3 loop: CASSSQGFMTGEQYF. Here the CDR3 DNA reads TGTGCCAGCAGTTCACAGGGGTTTATGACAGGCGAGCAGTACTTC.